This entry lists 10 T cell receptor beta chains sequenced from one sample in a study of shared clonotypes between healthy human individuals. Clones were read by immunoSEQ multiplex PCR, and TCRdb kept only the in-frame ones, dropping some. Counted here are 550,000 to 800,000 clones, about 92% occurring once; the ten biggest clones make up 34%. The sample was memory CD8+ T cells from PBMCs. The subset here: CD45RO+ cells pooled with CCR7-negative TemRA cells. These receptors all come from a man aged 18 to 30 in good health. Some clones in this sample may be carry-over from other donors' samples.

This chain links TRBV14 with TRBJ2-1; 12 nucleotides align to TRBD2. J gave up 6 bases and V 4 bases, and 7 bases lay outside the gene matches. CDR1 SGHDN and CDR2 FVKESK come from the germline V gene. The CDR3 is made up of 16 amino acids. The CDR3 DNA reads TGTGCCAGCAGCCCGAGGACTAGCGGGAAGGCCAATGAGCAGTTCTTC. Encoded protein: CASSPRTSGKANEQFF.

This CDR3 is CASSETSGPSYEQYF. DNA for the CDR3: TGTGCCAGCAGTGAGACTAGCGGGCCTTCCTACGAGCAGTACTTC. This rearrangement joins TRBV2 to TRBJ2-7; 10 bases line up with TRBD2. The J segment lost 1 base and the V segment lost 3 bases, leaving 3 bases of the junction unmatched. The germline gives CDR1 SNHLY, CDR2 FYNNEI. This CDR3 is built from 15 residues.

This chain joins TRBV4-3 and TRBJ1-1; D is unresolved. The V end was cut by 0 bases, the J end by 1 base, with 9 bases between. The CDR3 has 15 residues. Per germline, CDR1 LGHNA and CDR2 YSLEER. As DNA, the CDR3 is TGCGCCAGCAGCCAAGACCGGACGGGGAACACTGAAGCTTTCTTT. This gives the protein CASSQDRTGNTEAFF.

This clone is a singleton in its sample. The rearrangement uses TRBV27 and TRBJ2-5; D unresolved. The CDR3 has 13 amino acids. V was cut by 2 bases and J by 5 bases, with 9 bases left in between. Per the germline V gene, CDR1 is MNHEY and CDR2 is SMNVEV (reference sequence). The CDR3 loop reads CASSLVFRETQYF. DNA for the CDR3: TGTGCCAGCAGTTTAGTCTTTAGGGAGACCCAGTACTTC.

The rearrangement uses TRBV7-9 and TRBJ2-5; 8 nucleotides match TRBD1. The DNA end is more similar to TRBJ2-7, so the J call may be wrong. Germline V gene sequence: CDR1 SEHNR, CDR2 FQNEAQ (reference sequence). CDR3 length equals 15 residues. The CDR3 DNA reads TGTGCCAGCAGCCAAAACAGGGGGGAGAACTACGAGCAGTACTTC. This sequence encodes CASSQNRGENYEQYF.

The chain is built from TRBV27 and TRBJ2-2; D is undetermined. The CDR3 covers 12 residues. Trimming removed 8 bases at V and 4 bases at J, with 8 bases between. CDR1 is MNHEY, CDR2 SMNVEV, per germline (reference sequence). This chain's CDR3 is CASQLRTGELFF. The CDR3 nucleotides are TGTGCCAGCCAACTCCGCACCGGGGAGCTGTTTTTT.

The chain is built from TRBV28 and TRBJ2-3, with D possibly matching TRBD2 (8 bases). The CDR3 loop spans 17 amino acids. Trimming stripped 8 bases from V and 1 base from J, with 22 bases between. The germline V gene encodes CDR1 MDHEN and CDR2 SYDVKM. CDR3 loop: CASWPRGTSNRTDTQYF. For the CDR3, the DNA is TGTGCCAGCTGGCCCAGGGGGACTAGTAATCGCACAGATACGCAGTATTTT.

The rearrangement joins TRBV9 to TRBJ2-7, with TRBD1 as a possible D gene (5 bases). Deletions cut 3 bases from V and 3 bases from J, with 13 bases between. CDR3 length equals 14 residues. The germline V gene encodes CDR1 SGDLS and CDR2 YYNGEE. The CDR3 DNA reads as TGTGCCAGCAGCGAGGGAAGAACAGGCTACGAGCAGTACTTC. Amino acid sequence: CASSEGRTGYEQYF.

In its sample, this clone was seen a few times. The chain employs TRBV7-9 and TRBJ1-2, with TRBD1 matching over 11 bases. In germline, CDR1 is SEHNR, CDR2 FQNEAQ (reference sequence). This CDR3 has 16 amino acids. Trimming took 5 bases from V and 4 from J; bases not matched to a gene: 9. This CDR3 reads CASSKRGQGATYGYTF. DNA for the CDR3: TGTGCCAGCAGCAAACGAGGACAGGGGGCAACCTATGGCTACACCTTC.

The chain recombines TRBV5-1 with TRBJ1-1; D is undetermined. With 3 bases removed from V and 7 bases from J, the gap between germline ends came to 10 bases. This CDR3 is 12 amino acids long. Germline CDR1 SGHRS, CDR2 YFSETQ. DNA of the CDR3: TGCGCCAGCAGCTACGAGGGATATGAAGCTTTCTTT. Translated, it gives CASSYEGYEAFF.